Listed here are 8 T cell receptor beta chains from one sample, sequenced in a study of T cell repertoires in cytomegalovirus infection. One entry per CDR3 protein results from TCRdb running MiXCR on the reads. There are roughly 920,000 distinct CDR3 sequences in the sample; roughly 30% occur only once, and about 14% lies in the top ten. These TCRs are of unknown antigen specificity. Sequencing used cultured CD8+ T cells from PBMCs, obtained from culture after CMV antigen stimulation. The receptors were sampled from a human donor in good health (CMV status not recorded). Some clones in this sample may be carry-over from other donors' samples.

V usage is TRBV14 and J usage is TRBJ2-7; D may match TRBD1 or TRBD2 (5 bases each). V lost 0 bases and J lost 3, with 12 bases in between. Germline assignment: CDR1 SGHDN and CDR2 FVKESK. The CDR3 length is 15 residues. CDR3 bases: TGTGCCAGCAGCCAAGATGGGGGAGTGGACTACGAGCAGTACTTC. This sequence encodes CASSQDGGVDYEQYF. The full variable domain, in which reference TRBV14 and TRBJ2-7 provide the parts outside the CDR3, is EAGVTQFPSHSVIEKGQTVTLRCDPISGHDNLYWYRRVMGKEIKFLLHFVKESKQDESGMPNNRFLAERTGGTYSTLKVQPAELEDSGVYFCASSQDGGVDYEQYFGPGTRLTVT.

Worth noting for this clonotype: The junction differs from germline at one of its ends, possibly a read error. J is TRBJ1-1 and V is TRBV6-5; no reliable D call. The CDR3 is 13 amino acids. Germline CDR1 and CDR2: MNHEY and SVGAGI. The CDR3 region is CVSRPQTNTEAFF. For the CDR3, the DNA is TGTGTCAGCAGACCACAGACGAACACTGAAGCTTTCTTT.

The chain has TRBV6-1 and TRBJ2-6, with 8 bases identical to TRBD1. CDR1 and CDR2 (germline): MNHNS, SASEGT. The CDR3 contains 17 residues. J lost 0 bases, V lost 3 bases, and 4 bases had no gene match. The DNA of the CDR3 is TGTGCCAGCAGTGATCCCGGGACAGGCTCTGGGGCCAACGTCCTGACTTTC. As protein: CASSDPGTGSGANVLTF.

This clonotype was seen more than once but under ten times. The gene calls are TRBV6-5 and TRBJ1-2, with D uncertain. V lost 2 bases, J lost 4 bases, and 14 bases lay in between. This CDR3 has 15 residues. The germline V gene has CDR1 MNHEY and CDR2 SVGAGI. The DNA for the CDR3 is TGTGCCAGCAGTTACCACGGGAACTTTGGCTATGGCTACACCTTC. Its translation: CASSYHGNFGYGYTF.

This rearrangement joins TRBV3-1 to TRBJ2-1, with 9 bases lining up with TRBD1. CDR1 and CDR2 (germline): LGHDT, YNNKEL (reference sequence). V dropped 3 bases and J dropped 6; count of bases not matched to a gene: 12. The CDR3 runs to 17 residues. CDR3 amino acids: CASSHGSGTGIRNEQFF. CDR3 nucleotides: TGTGCCAGCAGCCATGGGTCCGGGACAGGGATACGCAATGAGCAGTTCTTC.

This clonotype was detected a few times. This chain connects TRBV2 to TRBJ1-2; no definite D call. CDR1 and CDR2 from the germline V gene are SNHLY and FYNNEI. CDR3 length: 15 amino acids. V was trimmed by 5 bases and J by 0 bases, leaving 13 bases between them. CDR3 residues: CASSSTLDTNYGYTF. The CDR3 DNA reads TGTGCCAGCAGTTCGACCTTAGACACTAACTATGGCTACACCTTC.

The chain uses TRBV12-3 or TRBV12-4 and TRBJ2-7, with 8 bases matching TRBD1. The trim removed 5 bases at V and 3 bases at J, leaving 12 bases unmatched. This CDR3 is 16 amino acids long. The CDR3 DNA is TGTGCCAGCAGTAACGCGCCGGGACAGGTTTACTACGAGCAGTACTTC. Translated: CASSNAPGQVYYEQYF.

The chain combines TRBV5-6 with TRBJ1-2; D ambiguous. Germline CDR1 and CDR2: SGHDT and YYEEEE. The V gene lost 1 base and the J gene lost 6 bases, with 10 bases spanning the gap. This CDR3 comprises 13 residues. The CDR3 sequence: CASSLYTTDGYTF. The DNA for the CDR3 is TGTGCCAGCAGCTTGTACACCACCGATGGCTACACCTTC.